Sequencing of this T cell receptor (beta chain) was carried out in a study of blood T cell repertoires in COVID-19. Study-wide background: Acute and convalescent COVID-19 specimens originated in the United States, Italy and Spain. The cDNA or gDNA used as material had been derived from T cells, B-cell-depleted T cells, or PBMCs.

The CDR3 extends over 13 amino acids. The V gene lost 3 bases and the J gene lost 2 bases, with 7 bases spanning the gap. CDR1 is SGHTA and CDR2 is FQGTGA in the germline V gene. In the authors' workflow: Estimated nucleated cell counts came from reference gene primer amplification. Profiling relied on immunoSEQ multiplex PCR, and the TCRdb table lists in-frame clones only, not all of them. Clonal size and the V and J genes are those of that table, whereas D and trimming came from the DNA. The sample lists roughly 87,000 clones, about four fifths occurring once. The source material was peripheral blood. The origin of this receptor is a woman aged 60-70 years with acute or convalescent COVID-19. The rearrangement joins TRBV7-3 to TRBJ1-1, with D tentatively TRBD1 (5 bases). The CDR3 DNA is TGTGCCAGCAGCTTGGACACTAACACTGAAGCTTTCTTT. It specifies CASSLDTNTEAFF.